This record covers a single T cell receptor beta chain. This specimen belongs to a study of control samples from healthy donors and cancer patients. TCRdb keeps only in-frame clones here, not all; method: immunoSEQ multiplex PCR. The sample yields under 80,000 clones, approximately 80% seen once. This CDR3 contains 12 residues. Trimming removed 7 bases at V and 5 bases at J, with 8 bases between. CDR1 and CDR2 (germline): LGHDT, YNNKEL (reference sequence). The sequence came from a man in his fifties or sixties in good health. Material for sequencing was blood. The chain links TRBV3-1 (or the pseudogene TRBV3-2) to TRBJ2-2; TRBD2 is a possible D gene (6 bases). The chain's CDR3 is CASNRETGELFF. The CDR3 DNA reads as TGTGCCAGCAATCGGGAGACCGGGGAGCTGTTTTTT.